A selection of T cell receptor beta chains follows, all from one sample in a study of blood T cell repertoires in COVID-19. Clones were sequenced by immunoSEQ multiplex PCR, and TCRdb holds only the in-frame ones, with some missing. The sample shows more than 200,000 clones, about nine tenths of them seen only once. The sample consisted of PBMCs or T cells enriched from blood (not recorded which). These TCRs come from a man between 25 and 39 years old in a cohort exposed to, infected with or recovered from COVID-19 (not recorded which). The CDR3 runs from the conserved cysteine through the conserved F or W. A D gene is named only where the DNA matches it firmly. A row's size may be missing; if present it is once, few, many or a size class.

cdr3_length d_call j_call clone_size v_call cdr3_aa cdr3_nt
15 TRBD1 TRBJ2-7 . TRBV28 CASSLSGTGSYEQYF TGTGCCAGCAGTTTATCTGGGACAGGGAGCTACGAGCAGTACTTC
12 . TRBJ1-5 once TRBV19 CASLKEEQPQHF TGTGCCAGTCTGAAAGAGGAACAGCCCCAGCATTTT
14 TRBD1 TRBJ1-2 . TRBV29-1 CSVAARGQRTGYTF TGCAGCGTTGCGGCGCGGGGACAGCGGACAGGCTACACCTTC
12 TRBD1 TRBJ1-1 . TRBV6-5 CASSLGQGKAFF TGTGCCAGCAGCCTAGGACAGGGGAAAGCTTTCTTT
15 TRBD2 TRBJ2-1 . TRBV7-9 CASSLGLAGWDEQFF TGTGCCAGCAGCCTAGGACTAGCGGGATGGGATGAGCAGTTCTTC
14 . TRBJ1-1 . TRBV7-2 CASSEDQGSTEAFF TGTGCCAGCAGCGAGGATCAGGGATCCACTGAAGCTTTCTTT
13 . TRBJ2-7 . TRBV27 CASSFTNKNEQYF TGTGCCAGCAGTTTTACTAACAAAAACGAGCAGTACTTC
17 TRBD2 TRBJ2-1 once TRBV7-9 CASSSWGLAGVHNEQFF TGTGCCAGCAGCTCGTGGGGGCTAGCGGGAGTTCACAATGAGCAGTTCTTC
11 . TRBJ2-4 . TRBV27 CASRGQNIQYF TGTGCCAGCAGGGGCCAAAACATTCAGTACTTC
14 TRBD1 TRBJ2-6 . TRBV28 CASSLTGWTNVLTF TGTGCCAGCAGTCTGACAGGGTGGACCAACGTCCTGACTTTC
20 . TRBJ1-3 . TRBV4-1 CASSQLPPRIDRSSGNTIYF TGCGCCAGCAGCCAACTCCCCCCTCGCATTGACAGAAGCTCTGGAAACACCATATATTTT
13 . TRBJ2-7 . TRBV29-1 CSVETARGYEQYF TGCAGCGTTGAAACGGCGCGGGGATACGAGCAGTACTTC
13 . TRBJ2-2 . TRBV27 CASKLSITGELFF TGTGCCAGCAAGCTGTCGATCACCGGGGAGCTGTTTTTT
15 TRBD2 TRBJ2-2 . TRBV4-1 CASSQELAVTGELFF TGCGCCAGCAGCCAAGAACTAGCGGTCACCGGGGAGCTGTTTTTT
14 . TRBJ1-3 . TRBV7-2 CASSLYRVGTTIYF TGTGCCAGCAGCCTATACCGGGTCGGGACAACCATATATTTT
21 TRBD2 TRBJ2-3 . TRBV10-3 CAISSYWDSGSKDLKPDTQYF TGTGCCATCAGTTCCTATTGGGATAGCGGGAGTAAAGATTTGAAGCCAGATACGCAGTATTTT
13 . TRBJ2-7 . TRBV12-3/TRBV12-4 CASSFEFTYEQYF TGTGCCAGCAGTTTCGAGTTTACCTACGAGCAGTACTTC
15 TRBD1 TRBJ1-1 . TRBV7-2 CASSQTGAGNTEAFF TGTGCCAGCAGCCAGACAGGGGCGGGGAACACTGAAGCTTTCTTT
15 TRBD2 TRBJ2-1 . TRBV28 CASSSAGGGYNEQFF TGTGCCAGCAGTTCGGCGGGAGGGGGTTACAATGAGCAGTTCTTC
17 TRBD1 TRBJ1-1 once TRBV29-1 CSVEGTARQGLNTEAFF TGCAGCGTTGAAGGGACCGCACGACAGGGCTTGAACACTGAAGCTTTCTTT
13 . TRBJ2-3 . TRBV9 CASSVQGTDTQYF TGTGCCAGCAGCGTACAGGGCACAGATACGCAGTATTTT
15 . TRBJ2-7 . TRBV3-1/TRBV3-2 CASSQENAQTYEQYF TGTGCCAGCAGCCAAGAAAACGCACAGACCTACGAGCAGTACTTC
14 . TRBJ2-2 . TRBV5-1 CASSHRDMGGELFF TGCGCCAGCAGCCACCGGGACATGGGCGGGGAGCTGTTTTTT
14 . TRBJ2-7 . TRBV5-8 CASSFEPLEYEQYF TGTGCCAGCAGCTTCGAGCCGCTAGAATACGAGCAGTACTTC
16 . TRBJ2-7 few TRBV24-1 CATSDPGQTSSYEQYF TGTGCCACCAGTGATCCGGGACAGACTAGCTCCTACGAGCAGTACTTC
13 TRBD2 TRBJ2-1 . TRBV29-1 CSVEQRGYNEQFF TGCAGCGTTGAACAGCGGGGGTACAATGAGCAGTTCTTC
15 . TRBJ2-1 once TRBV6-5 CASSDFLSSYNEQFF TGTGCCAGCAGCGACTTTCTAAGCTCCTACAATGAGCAGTTCTTC
14 TRBD1 TRBJ1-4 . TRBV6-5 CASSAGTDLEKLFF TGTGCCAGCAGCGCCGGGACAGACCTTGAAAAACTGTTTTTT
16 TRBD1 TRBJ1-4 few TRBV28 CASSVTHPGQGEKLFF TGTGCCAGCAGTGTCACCCACCCTGGACAGGGAGAAAAACTGTTTTTT
15 TRBD1 TRBJ1-2 . TRBV5-1 CASQLTDGTGESYTF TGCGCCAGCCAGCTTACGGACGGGACAGGGGAATCCTACACCTTC
11 . TRBJ1-2 once TRBV24-1 CATSTADGYTF TGTGCCACCAGTACTGCGGATGGCTACACCTTC
16 TRBD2 TRBJ2-1 . TRBV5-1 CASSLEASGTYNEQFF TGCGCCAGCAGCTTGGAGGCTAGCGGAACCTACAATGAGCAGTTCTTC
13 . TRBJ2-7 . TRBV18 CASSPRGGDEQYF TGTGCCAGCTCACCCCGAGGGGGGGACGAGCAGTACTTC
15 TRBD2 TRBJ2-5 few TRBV24-1 CATSEGTRGWETQYF TGTGCCACCAGTGAAGGGACTAGGGGTTGGGAGACCCAGTACTTC
14 . TRBJ1-3 . TRBV2 CASSVIISGNTIYF TGTGCCAGCAGTGTAATTATCTCTGGAAACACCATATATTTT
15 TRBD1 TRBJ2-7 . TRBV27 CASSAGGRGSYEQYF TGTGCCAGCAGCGCAGGGGGCCGGGGTTCCTACGAGCAGTACTTC
18 TRBD2 TRBJ2-3 . TRBV6-1 CASSEAAIAAGDTDTQYF TGTGCCAGCAGTGAAGCAGCGATAGCGGCGGGAGACACAGATACGCAGTATTTT
14 TRBD1 TRBJ2-1 . TRBV28 CASRGTGGRNEQFF TGTGCCAGCAGGGGGACAGGGGGAAGGAATGAGCAGTTCTTC
13 TRBD1 TRBJ2-5 . TRBV2 CASDRDRQETQYF TGTGCCAGCGACCGGGACAGGCAAGAGACCCAGTACTTC
15 TRBD2 TRBJ2-1 . TRBV28 CASSFGTSGNNEQFF TGTGCCAGCAGTTTCGGGACTAGCGGGAACAATGAGCAGTTCTTC
14 . TRBJ1-5 . TRBV7-9 CASSRGGANQPQHF TGTGCCAGCAGCCGCGGGGGTGCCAATCAGCCCCAGCATTTT
15 TRBD1 TRBJ1-6 . TRBV28 CASQIPGGNNSPLHF TGTGCCAGTCAGATTCCAGGGGGTAATAATTCACCCCTCCACTTT
14 TRBD2 TRBJ2-1 . TRBV7-2 CASSPLGRENEQFF TGTGCCAGCAGCCCCCTTGGGCGGGAGAATGAGCAGTTCTTC
13 . TRBJ1-2 . TRBV7-2 CASSLVLGGGYTF TGTGCCAGCAGCTTAGTTTTGGGAGGTGGCTACACCTTC
15 . TRBJ2-5 . TRBV14 CASSQGGSLGETQYF TGTGCCAGCAGCCAAGGAGGGAGTTTGGGAGAGACCCAGTACTTC
16 . TRBJ1-4 . TRBV28 CASSLYHRVGGEKLFF TGTGCCAGCAGTTTATATCACAGGGTAGGAGGAGAAAAACTGTTTTTT
16 . TRBJ1-3 once TRBV28 CASSPVRSRSGNTIYF TGTGCCAGCAGTCCCGTGAGGAGTAGATCTGGAAACACCATATATTTT
14 . TRBJ2-7 . TRBV18 CASSSSGQDYEQYF TGTGCCAGCTCATCGTCGGGACAAGACTACGAGCAGTACTTC
16 . TRBJ1-2 . TRBV19 CASSMEGGRSVYGYTF TGTGCCAGTAGTATGGAGGGGGGGCGCAGTGTCTATGGCTACACCTTC
16 TRBD2 TRBJ2-1 once TRBV28 CASSSQLAGGNNEQFF TGTGCCAGCAGTTCACAACTAGCGGGAGGAAACAATGAGCAGTTCTTC
15 TRBD1 TRBJ2-1 few TRBV6-4 CASSAEQGFEYEQFF TGTGCCAGCAGTGCTGAACAGGGGTTTGAGTATGAGCAGTTCTTC
13 . TRBJ2-1 . TRBV4-3 CASSQDSYNEQFF TGCGCCAGCAGCCAAGATAGCTACAATGAGCAGTTCTTC
14 TRBD1 TRBJ1-2 once TRBV7-2 CASSPATGAISYTF TGTGCCAGCAGCCCCGCGACAGGGGCCATCTCCTACACCTTC
14 . TRBJ2-5 . TRBV27 CASSPHAGQETQYF TGTGCCAGCAGCCCTCACGCGGGCCAAGAGACCCAGTACTTC
14 . TRBJ2-1 few TRBV5-6 CASSIRLGHNEQFF TGTGCCAGCAGCATTAGACTAGGACACAATGAGCAGTTCTTC